One sample yielded the 12 T cell receptor beta chains listed below, sequenced in a study of blood T cell repertoires in COVID-19. Clones were read by immunoSEQ multiplex PCR, and TCRdb kept only the in-frame ones, dropping some. The table has around 260,000 clones, approximately 86% seen once; the top ten hold around 5.1%. Sequenced sample: peripheral blood. The receptors were sampled from a woman aged 55-69 years with COVID-19, enrolled during active disease.

The V call is TRBV10-1, the J call TRBJ2-7; the match to TRBD1 covers 10 bases. This CDR3 spans 19 amino acids. Germline V CDR1 and CDR2: WNHNN, SYGVQD (reference sequence). The V segment lost 5 bases and the J segment 0 bases; nucleotides outside the gene matches: 16. The CDR3 nucleotides are TGCGCCAGCAGTCTGGGCCCCGGGCCCGGGACAGGGGCCTCCTACGAGCAGTACTTC. Its protein is CASSLGPGPGTGASYEQYF.

This rearrangement joins TRBV6-5 to TRBJ2-7, with TRBD1 matching 7 bases. V gave up 6 bases and J gave up 2 bases; unmatched junction bases: 10. CDR1 MNHEY and CDR2 SVGAGI come from the germline V gene. CDR3 length equals 15 residues. CDR3 protein: CASSPLQGVPYEQYF. CDR3 bases: TGTGCCAGCAGCCCCCTTCAGGGGGTTCCCTACGAGCAGTACTTC.

This chain connects TRBV5-4 to TRBJ2-7; 11 bases agree with TRBD2. Germline V gives CDR1 SGHNT, CDR2 YYREEE (reference sequence). V gave up 5 bases and J gave up 2 bases; unmatched junction bases: 3. The CDR3 sequence is 14 residues long. This chain's CDR3 is CASRLAGGPYEQYF. In nucleotides, the CDR3 is TGTGCCAGCAGATTAGCGGGAGGGCCCTACGAGCAGTACTTC.

J is TRBJ1-2 and V is TRBV29-1; 9 nucleotides line up with TRBD1. The CDR3 is 11 residues long. CDR1 and CDR2 (germline): SQVTM, ANQGSEA. The V segment lost 5 bases and the J segment 7 bases; nucleotides outside the gene matches: 2. The CDR3 protein is CSVTGGGGYTF. The CDR3, as DNA: TGCAGCGTTACAGGGGGCGGTGGCTACACCTTC.

CDR3 amino acids: CAWSVLRSSYNEQFF. CDR3 nucleotides: TGTGCCTGGAGTGTACTCCGGAGCTCCTACAATGAGCAGTTCTTC. V usage is TRBV30 and J usage is TRBJ2-1; no firm D call. V was clipped by 0 bases and J by 0 bases, with 9 bases between them. The germline V gene has CDR1 GTSNPN and CDR2 SVGIG (reference sequence). The CDR3 length is 15 residues. Full variable domain (missing parts from reference TRBV30 and TRBJ2-1): SQTIHQWPATLVQPVGSPLSLECTVEGTSNPNLYWYRQAAGRGLQLLFYSVGIGQISSEVPQNLSASRPQDRQFILSSKKLLLSDSGFYLCAWSVLRSSYNEQFFGPGTRLTVL.

V is TRBV19 and J is TRBJ1-1; D call uncertain. The CDR3 sequence is 11 residues long. CDR1 is LNHDA, CDR2 SQIVND, per germline (reference sequence). The V gene lost 6 bases and the J gene lost 7 bases, with 9 bases spanning the gap. CDR3: CASSRFGEAFF. The DNA for the CDR3 is TGTGCCAGTAGCCGGTTCGGTGAAGCTTTCTTT.

This clone has just one count. The genes are TRBV28 and TRBJ1-5, with unresolved D. CDR1 and CDR2 (germline): MDHEN, SYDVKM. This CDR3 contains 16 residues. V lost 6 bases and J lost 0, with 15 bases in between. The CDR3 DNA follows: TGTGCCAGCAGATCCCGAGGGCTTTATAGCAATCAGCCCCAGCATTTT. It yields the protein CASRSRGLYSNQPQHF.

The V gene is TRBV6-5, the J gene TRBJ1-1, with D hard to call. The length of the CDR3 is 13 residues. Deletions cut 5 bases from V and 1 base from J, with 8 bases between. Per the germline V gene, CDR1 is MNHEY and CDR2 is SVGAGI. The CDR3 sequence is CASSRVGNTEAFF. Here the CDR3 DNA reads TGTGCCAGCAGTCGGGTGGGGAACACTGAAGCTTTCTTT.

This chain joins TRBV19 and TRBJ1-3, with D possibly being TRBD1 (5 bases). The germline V gene encodes CDR1 LNHDA and CDR2 SQIVND (reference sequence). The CDR3 extends over 14 amino acids. The ends were cut back, 3 bases at V and 0 bases at J, with 6 bases in the middle. The CDR3 region is CASSIGASGNTIYF. The CDR3 nucleotides read TGTGCCAGTAGTATTGGGGCCTCTGGAAACACCATATATTTT.

The rearrangement joins TRBV19 to TRBJ2-1; D may be TRBD1 (6 bases). This CDR3 spans 16 amino acids. Germline V CDR1 and CDR2: LNHDA, SQIVND (reference sequence). Trimming stripped 4 bases from V and 2 bases from J, with 15 bases between. In DNA, the CDR3 is TGTGCCAGTAGTAACTATCTCAGGGGTCCCTACAATGAGCAGTTCTTC. Protein product: CASSNYLRGPYNEQFF.

The V and J genes are TRBV24-1 and TRBJ2-1; 11 bases map to TRBD2. V lost 0 bases to trimming and J lost 9 bases; unmatched junction nucleotides: 3. CDR1 is KGHDR and CDR2 is SFDVKD in the germline V gene. The CDR3 consists of 15 residues. The CDR3 sequence: CATSDLTSGRSEQFF. In DNA, the CDR3 is TGTGCCACCAGTGATTTGACTAGCGGGAGAAGTGAGCAGTTCTTC.

V and J are TRBV7-2 and TRBJ2-5; D possibly corresponds to TRBD1 (5 bases). The CDR3 is 17 residues long. V shed 0 bases and J shed 5 bases, with 19 bases lying between them. Per the germline V gene, CDR1 is SGHTA and CDR2 is FQGNSA. CDR3 sequence reads: CASSLALGASPPETQYF. The DNA for the CDR3 is TGTGCCAGCAGCTTAGCCCTAGGGGCGTCCCCTCCGGAGACCCAGTACTTC.